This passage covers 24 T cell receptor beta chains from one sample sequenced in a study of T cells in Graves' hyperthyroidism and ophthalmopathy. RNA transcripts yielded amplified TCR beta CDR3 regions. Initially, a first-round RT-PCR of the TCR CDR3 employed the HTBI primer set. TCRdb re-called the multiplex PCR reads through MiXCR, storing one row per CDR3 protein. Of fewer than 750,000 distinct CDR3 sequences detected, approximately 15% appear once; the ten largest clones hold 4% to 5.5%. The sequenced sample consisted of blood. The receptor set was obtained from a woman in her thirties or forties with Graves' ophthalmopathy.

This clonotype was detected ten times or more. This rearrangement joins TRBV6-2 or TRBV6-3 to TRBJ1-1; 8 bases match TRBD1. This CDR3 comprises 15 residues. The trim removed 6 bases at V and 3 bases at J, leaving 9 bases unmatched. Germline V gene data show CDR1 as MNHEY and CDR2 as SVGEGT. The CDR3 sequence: CASRTGGGRDTEAFF. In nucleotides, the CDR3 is TGTGCCAGCAGAACAGGGGGTGGAAGGGACACTGAAGCTTTCTTT.

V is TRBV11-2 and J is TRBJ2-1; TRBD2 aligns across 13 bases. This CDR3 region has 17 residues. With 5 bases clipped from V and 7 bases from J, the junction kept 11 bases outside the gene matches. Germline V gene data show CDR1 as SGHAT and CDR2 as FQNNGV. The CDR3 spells CASSHTGLAGVSNEQFF. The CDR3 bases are TGTGCCAGCAGCCATACTGGACTAGCGGGAGTTTCGAATGAGCAGTTCTTC.

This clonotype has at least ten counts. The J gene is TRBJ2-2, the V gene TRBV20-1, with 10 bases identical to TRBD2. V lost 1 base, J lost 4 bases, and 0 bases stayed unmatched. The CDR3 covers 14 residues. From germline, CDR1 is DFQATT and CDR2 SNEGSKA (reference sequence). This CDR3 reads CSARVAGGTGELFF. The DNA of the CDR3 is TGCAGTGCTAGAGTAGCGGGAGGCACCGGGGAGCTGTTTTTT.

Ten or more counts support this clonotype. The DNA for the CDR3 is TGTGCCAGCAGCTTGGGGACAGGGAGGGTCACCGGGGAGCTGTTTTTT. This encodes CASSLGTGRVTGELFF. The chain is built from TRBV5-5 and TRBJ2-2, with D possibly matching TRBD1 (8 bases). The germline V gene encodes CDR1 SGHKS and CDR2 YYEKEE (reference sequence). Trimming removed 0 bases at V and 4 bases at J, with 13 bases between. This CDR3 region has 16 residues.

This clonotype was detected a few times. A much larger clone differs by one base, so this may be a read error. CDR3 in amino acids: CASKDRSLIYSNQPQHF. The CDR3 DNA reads TGTGCCAGCAAAGACAGGAGTTTAATCTATAGCAATCAGCCCCAGCATTTT. V is TRBV6-1 and J is TRBJ1-5; D may be TRBD1 (6 bases). The germline V and J ends were trimmed by 7 bases and 0 bases, with 19 bases remaining between them. The CDR3 runs 17 residues. Germline CDR1 MNHNS, CDR2 SASEGT.

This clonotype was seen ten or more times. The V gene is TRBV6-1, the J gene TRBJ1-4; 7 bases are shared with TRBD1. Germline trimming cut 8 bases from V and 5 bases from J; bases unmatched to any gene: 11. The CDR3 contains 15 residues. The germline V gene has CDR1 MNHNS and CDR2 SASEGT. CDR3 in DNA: TGTGCCAGCCGGATGCCCGGGACAGACAATGAAAAACTGTTTTTT. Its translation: CASRMPGTDNEKLFF.

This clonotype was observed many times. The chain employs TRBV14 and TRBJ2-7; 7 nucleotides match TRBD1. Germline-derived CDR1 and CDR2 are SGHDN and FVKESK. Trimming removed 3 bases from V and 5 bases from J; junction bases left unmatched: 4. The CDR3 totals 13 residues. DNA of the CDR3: TGTGCCAGCAGCCATACACAGGGGCACGAGCAGTACTTC. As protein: CASSHTQGHEQYF.

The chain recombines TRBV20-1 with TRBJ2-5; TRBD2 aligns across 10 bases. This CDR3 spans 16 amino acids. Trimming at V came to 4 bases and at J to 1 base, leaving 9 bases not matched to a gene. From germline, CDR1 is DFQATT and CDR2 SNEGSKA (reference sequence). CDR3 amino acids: CSATHPGTSVQETQYF. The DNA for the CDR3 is TGCAGTGCTACCCACCCCGGGACTAGCGTCCAAGAGACCCAGTACTTC.

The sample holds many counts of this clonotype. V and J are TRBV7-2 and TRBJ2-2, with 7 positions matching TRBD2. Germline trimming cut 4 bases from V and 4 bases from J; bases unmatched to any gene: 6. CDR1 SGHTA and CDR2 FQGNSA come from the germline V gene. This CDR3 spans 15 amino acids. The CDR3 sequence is CASSWGGGLTGELFF. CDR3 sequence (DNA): TGTGCCAGCAGCTGGGGGGGAGGGCTCACCGGGGAGCTGTTTTTT. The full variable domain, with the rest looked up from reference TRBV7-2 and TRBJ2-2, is GAGVSQSPSNKVTEKGKDVELRCDPISGHTALYWYRQSLGQGLEFLIYFQGNSAPDKSGLPSDRFSAERTGGSVSTLTIQRTQQEDSAVYLCASSWGGGLTGELFFGEGSRLTVL.

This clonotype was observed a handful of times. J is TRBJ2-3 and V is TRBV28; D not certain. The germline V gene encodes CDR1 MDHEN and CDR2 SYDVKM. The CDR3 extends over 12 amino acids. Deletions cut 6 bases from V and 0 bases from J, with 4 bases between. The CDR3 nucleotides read TGTGCCAGCAGAGTAAGCACAGATACGCAGTATTTT. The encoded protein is CASRVSTDTQYF.

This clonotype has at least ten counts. The DNA for the CDR3 is TGCAGTGCTAGACACAGTTGGACTGAAGCTTTCTTT. Encoded protein: CSARHSWTEAFF. V gene TRBV20-1 combines with J gene TRBJ1-1; D gene uncertain. The ends were cut back, 2 bases at V and 5 bases at J, with 9 bases in the middle. CDR3 length: 12 amino acids. The germline gives CDR1 DFQATT, CDR2 SNEGSKA (reference sequence).

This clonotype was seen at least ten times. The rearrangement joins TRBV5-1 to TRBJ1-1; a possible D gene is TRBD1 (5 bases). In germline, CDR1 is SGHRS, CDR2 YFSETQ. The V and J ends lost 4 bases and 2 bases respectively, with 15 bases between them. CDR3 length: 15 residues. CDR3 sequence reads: CASSPWGVDNTEAFF. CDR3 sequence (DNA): TGCGCCAGCAGCCCTTGGGGGGTCGATAACACTGAAGCTTTCTTT.

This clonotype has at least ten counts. CDR3 coding DNA: TGTGCCAGCAGCTTAGCCGGGACAGGGGCTGATGGCTACACCTTC. As protein: CASSLAGTGADGYTF. This chain joins TRBV7-6 and TRBJ1-2; TRBD1 aligns across 10 bases. Trimming took 0 bases from V and 6 from J; bases not matched to a gene: 4. Germline V gene data show CDR1 as SGHVS and CDR2 as FNYEAQ. The CDR3 extends over 15 amino acids.

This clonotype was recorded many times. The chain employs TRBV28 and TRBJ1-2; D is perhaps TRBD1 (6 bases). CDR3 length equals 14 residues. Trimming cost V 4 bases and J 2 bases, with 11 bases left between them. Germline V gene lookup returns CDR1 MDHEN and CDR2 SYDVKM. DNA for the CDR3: TGTGCCAGCAGTTCCGCCGGGGGCAACTATGGCTACACCTTC. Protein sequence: CASSSAGGNYGYTF.

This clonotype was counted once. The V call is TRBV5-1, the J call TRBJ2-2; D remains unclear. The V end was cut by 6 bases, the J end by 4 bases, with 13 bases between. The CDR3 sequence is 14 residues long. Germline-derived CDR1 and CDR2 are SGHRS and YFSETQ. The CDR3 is CASMEIPFTGELFF. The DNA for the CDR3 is TGCGCCAGCATGGAGATACCCTTCACCGGGGAGCTGTTTTTT.

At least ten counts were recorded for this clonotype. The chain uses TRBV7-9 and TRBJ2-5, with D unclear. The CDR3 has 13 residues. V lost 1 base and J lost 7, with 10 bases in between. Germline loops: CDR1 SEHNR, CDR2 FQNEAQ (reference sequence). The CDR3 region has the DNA TGTGCCAGCAGCTTAGGGACGGCCGGGACCCAGTACTTC. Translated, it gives CASSLGTAGTQYF.

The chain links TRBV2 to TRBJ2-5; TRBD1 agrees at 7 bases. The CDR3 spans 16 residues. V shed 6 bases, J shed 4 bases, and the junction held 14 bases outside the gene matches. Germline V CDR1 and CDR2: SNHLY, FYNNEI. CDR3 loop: CASRIQGTAKGETQYF. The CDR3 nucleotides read TGTGCCAGCAGGATACAGGGGACGGCCAAGGGAGAGACCCAGTACTTC.

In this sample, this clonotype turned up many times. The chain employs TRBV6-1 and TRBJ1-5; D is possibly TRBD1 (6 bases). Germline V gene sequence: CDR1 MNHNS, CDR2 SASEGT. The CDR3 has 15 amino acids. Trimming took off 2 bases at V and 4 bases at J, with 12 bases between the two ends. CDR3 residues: CASSEQGNLNQPQHF. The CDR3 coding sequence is TGTGCCAGCAGTGAACAGGGGAATTTAAATCAGCCCCAGCATTTT.

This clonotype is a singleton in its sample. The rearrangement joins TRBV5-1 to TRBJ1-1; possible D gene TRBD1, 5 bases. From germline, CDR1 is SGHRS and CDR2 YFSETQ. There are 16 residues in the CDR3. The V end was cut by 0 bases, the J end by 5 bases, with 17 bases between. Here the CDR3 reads CASSLVTARGGTEAFF. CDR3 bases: TGCGCCAGCAGCTTGGTAACAGCCCGGGGGGGGACTGAAGCTTTCTTT.

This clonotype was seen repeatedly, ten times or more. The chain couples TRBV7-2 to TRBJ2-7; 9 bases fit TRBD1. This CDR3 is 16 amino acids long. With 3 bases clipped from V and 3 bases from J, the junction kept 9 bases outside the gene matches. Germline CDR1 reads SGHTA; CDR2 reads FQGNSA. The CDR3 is CASSLTGTGTGYEQYF. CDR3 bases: TGTGCCAGCAGCTTGACCGGGACAGGGACAGGCTACGAGCAGTACTTC.

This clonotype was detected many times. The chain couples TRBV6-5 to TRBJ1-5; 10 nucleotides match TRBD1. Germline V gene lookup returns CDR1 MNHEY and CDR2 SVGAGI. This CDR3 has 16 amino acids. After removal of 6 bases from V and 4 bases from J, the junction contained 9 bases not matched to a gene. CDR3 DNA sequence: TGTGCCAGCAGGCAACCGGGACAGGGGCAAAATCAGCCCCAGCATTTT. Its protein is CASRQPGQGQNQPQHF.

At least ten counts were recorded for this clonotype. The CDR3 sequence is CAISASGTTPYEQYF. The CDR3 nucleotides are TGTGCCATCAGTGCCTCCGGGACTACACCCTACGAGCAGTACTTC. This sequence joins TRBV10-3 and TRBJ2-7, with 7 bases lining up with TRBD2. The germline CDR1 and CDR2 sequences are ENHRY and SYGVKD. This CDR3 is built from 15 residues. The V segment lost 4 bases and the J segment 2 bases; nucleotides outside the gene matches: 8.

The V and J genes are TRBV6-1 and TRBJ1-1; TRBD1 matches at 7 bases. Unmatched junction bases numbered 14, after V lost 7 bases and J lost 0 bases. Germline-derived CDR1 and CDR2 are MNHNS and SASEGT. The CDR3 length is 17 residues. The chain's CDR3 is CASTWTGFRMMNTEAFF. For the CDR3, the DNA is TGTGCCAGCACCTGGACAGGCTTCCGGATGATGAACACTGAAGCTTTCTTT.

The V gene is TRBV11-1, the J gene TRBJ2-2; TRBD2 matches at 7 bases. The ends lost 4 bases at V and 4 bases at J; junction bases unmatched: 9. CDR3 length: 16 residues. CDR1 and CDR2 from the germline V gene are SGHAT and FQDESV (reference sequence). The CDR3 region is CASSSNLGLSTGELFF. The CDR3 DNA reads TGTGCCAGCAGCTCCAACTTGGGACTATCCACCGGGGAGCTGTTTTTT.